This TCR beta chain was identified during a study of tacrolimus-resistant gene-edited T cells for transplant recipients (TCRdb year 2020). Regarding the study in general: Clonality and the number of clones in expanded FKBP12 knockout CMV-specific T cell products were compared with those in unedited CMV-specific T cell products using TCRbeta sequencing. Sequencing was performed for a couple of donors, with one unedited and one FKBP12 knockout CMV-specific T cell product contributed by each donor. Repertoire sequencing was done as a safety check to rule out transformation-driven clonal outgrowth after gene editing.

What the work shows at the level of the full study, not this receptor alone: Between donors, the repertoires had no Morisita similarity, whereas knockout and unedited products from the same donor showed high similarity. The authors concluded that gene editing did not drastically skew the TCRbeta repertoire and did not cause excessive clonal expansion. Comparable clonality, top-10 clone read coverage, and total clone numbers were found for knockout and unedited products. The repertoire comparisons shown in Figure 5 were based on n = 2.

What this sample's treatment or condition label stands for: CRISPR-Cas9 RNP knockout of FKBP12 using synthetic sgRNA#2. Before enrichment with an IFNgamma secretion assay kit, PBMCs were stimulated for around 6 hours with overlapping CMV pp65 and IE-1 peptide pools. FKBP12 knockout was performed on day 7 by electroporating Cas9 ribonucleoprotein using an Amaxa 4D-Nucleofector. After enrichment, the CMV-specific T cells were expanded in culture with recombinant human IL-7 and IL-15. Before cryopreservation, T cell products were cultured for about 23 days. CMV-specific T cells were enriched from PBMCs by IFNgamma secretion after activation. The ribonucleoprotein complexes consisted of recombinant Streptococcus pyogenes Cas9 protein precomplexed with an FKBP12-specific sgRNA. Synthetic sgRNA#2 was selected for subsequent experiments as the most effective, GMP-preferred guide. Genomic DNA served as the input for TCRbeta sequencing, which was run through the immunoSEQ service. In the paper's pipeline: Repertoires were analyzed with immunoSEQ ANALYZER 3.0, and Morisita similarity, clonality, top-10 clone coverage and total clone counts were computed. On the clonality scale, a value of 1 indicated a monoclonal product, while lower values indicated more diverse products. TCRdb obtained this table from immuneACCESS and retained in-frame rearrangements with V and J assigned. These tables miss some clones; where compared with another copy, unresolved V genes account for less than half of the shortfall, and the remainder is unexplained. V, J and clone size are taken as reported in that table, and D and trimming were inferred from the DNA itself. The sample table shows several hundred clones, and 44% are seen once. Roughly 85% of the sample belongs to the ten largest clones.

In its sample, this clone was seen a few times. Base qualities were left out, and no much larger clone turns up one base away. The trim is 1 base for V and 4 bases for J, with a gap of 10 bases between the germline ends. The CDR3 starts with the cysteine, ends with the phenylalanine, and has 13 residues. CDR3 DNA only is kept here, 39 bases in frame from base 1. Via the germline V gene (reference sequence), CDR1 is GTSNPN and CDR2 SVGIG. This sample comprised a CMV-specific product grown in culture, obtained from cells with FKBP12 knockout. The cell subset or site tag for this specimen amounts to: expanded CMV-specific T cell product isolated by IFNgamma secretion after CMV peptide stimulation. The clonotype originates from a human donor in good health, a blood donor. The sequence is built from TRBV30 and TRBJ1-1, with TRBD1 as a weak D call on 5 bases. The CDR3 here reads CAWSATVSTEAFF. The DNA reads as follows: TGTGCCTGGAGTGCGACAGTTTCCACTGAAGCTTTCTTT.